This T cell receptor beta chain was identified in a study of T cell responses to AZD1222 COVID-19 vaccine. Notes on the study in general: The peak T cell response came first, and repertoires were sampled only after it. The number of AZD1222 recipients seropositive at baseline was only five or six.

Clones were sequenced by immunoSEQ multiplex PCR, and TCRdb holds only the in-frame ones, with some missing. The sample has some 130,000 clones, almost 85% seen once; the top ten hold more than 7.5%. Details on this clone: As yet, its antigen is unknown.

Germline V gene lookup returns CDR1 SGHNT and CDR2 YYREEE (reference sequence). Trimming cost V 0 bases and J 7 bases, with 10 bases left between them. This CDR3 has 13 amino acids. The sequencing here drew on peripheral blood, taken 28 days after the second dose of the MenACWY control vaccine. This clonotype originated in an adult who received the MenACWY meningococcal vaccine as a control. The chain is built from TRBV5-4 and TRBJ1-1; D remains ambiguous. This chain's CDR3 is CASSLGVIDEAFF. CDR3 DNA: TGTGCCAGCAGCTTGGGGGTTATCGATGAAGCTTTCTTT.